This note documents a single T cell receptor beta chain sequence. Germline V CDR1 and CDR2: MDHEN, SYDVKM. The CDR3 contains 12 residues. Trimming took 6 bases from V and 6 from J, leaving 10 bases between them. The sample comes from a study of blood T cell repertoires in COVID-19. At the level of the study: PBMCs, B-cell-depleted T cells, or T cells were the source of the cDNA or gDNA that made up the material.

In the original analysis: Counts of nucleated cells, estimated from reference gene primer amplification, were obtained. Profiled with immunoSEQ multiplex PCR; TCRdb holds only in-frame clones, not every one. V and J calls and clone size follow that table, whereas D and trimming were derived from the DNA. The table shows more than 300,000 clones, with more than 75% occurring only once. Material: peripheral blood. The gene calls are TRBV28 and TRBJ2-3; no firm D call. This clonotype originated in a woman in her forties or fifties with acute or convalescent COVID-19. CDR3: CASSPSGDTQYF. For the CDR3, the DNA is TGTGCCAGCAGCCCCTCCGGTGATACGCAGTATTTT. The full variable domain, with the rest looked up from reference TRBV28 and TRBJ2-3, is DVKVTQSSRYLVKRTGEKVFLECVQDMDHENMFWYRQDPGLGLRLIYFSYDVKMKEKGDIPEGYSVSREKKERFSLILESASTNQTSMYLCASSPSGDTQYFGPGTRLTVL.